This passage covers 5 T cell receptor beta chains from one sample sequenced in a study of OX40 agonist ivuxolimab in advanced cancers. Sequencing was performed with immunoSEQ multiplex PCR; in TCRdb, only in-frame clones are kept and a portion is missing. The sample contains 27,000 or so clones, about four fifths of which appear only once. This specimen consisted of CD4+ or CD8+ T cells sorted from blood, obtained in a trial of the OX40 agonist ivuxolimab. The receptors originated from an adult with an advanced solid tumor such as melanoma, head and neck, liver or kidney cancer.

The J gene is TRBJ1-5, the V gene TRBV27, with 12 bases matching TRBD1. Germline loops: CDR1 MNHEY, CDR2 SMNVEV (reference sequence). With V trimmed by 1 base and J by 9 bases, 10 bases remained unmatched. The CDR3 is 17 residues long. DNA of the CDR3: TGTGCCAGCAGTTTATTAGGGACAGGGGGCCAAAATGGGCCCCAGCATTTT. Amino acids: CASSLLGTGGQNGPQHF.

The chain has TRBV4-3 and TRBJ1-5, with 7 bases fitting TRBD1. V dropped 4 bases and J dropped 0; count of bases not matched to a gene: 12. The CDR3 is 18 residues long. Germline assignment: CDR1 LGHNA and CDR2 YSLEER. The CDR3 loop reads CASSPNRQGFYSNQPQHF. CDR3 nucleotide sequence: TGCGCCAGCAGCCCAAATAGACAGGGCTTTTATAGCAATCAGCCCCAGCATTTT.

CDR3 amino acids: CASSTPQANVLTF. Written as DNA, the CDR3 is TGTGCCAGCAGTACTCCTCAGGCCAACGTCCTGACTTTC. J is TRBJ2-6 and V is TRBV27; D not certain. V lost 5 bases, J lost 6 bases, and 8 bases lay in between. The length of the CDR3 is 13 residues. Germline CDR1 is MNHEY and CDR2 is SMNVEV (reference sequence).

The rearrangement links TRBV7-9 to TRBJ1-6; D is uncertain. The V end was cut by 0 bases, the J end by 6 bases, with 6 bases between. This CDR3 is built from 14 residues. From germline, CDR1 is SEHNR and CDR2 FQNEAQ (reference sequence). The CDR3 DNA is TGTGCCAGCAGCTTAGCCGAAATTAATTCACCCCTCCACTTT. The encoded protein is CASSLAEINSPLHF.

This chain uses TRBV9 with TRBJ2-5; a weak D match, TRBD2 (6 bases). The V gene lost 0 bases and the J gene lost 0 bases, with 12 bases spanning the gap. Germline CDR1 SGDLS, CDR2 YYNGEE. The CDR3 is made up of 16 amino acids. The CDR3 region is CASSVGASVYQETQYF. The CDR3 DNA reads as TGTGCCAGCAGCGTAGGGGCTAGCGTCTACCAAGAGACCCAGTACTTC.